The 5 T cell receptor beta chains below all came from one sample that was sequenced in a study of HIV-infected children after antiretroviral therapy interruption. RNA-based 3' RACE libraries used unique molecular identifiers. MiXCR, run by TCRdb on the 3' RACE reads, gives a single entry per CDR3 protein. The data contain 45,000 to 50,000 distinct CDR3 sequences, 4.3% of them singletons. The treatment: PENTA 11 planned treatment interruption arm or continuous ART arm. The specimen was CD45RA+ CD4+ T cells from PBMCs, pooled from several time points, collected from a donor given antiretroviral therapy, either interrupted or continuous. Subset given: naive CD4+ CD45RA+ CD45RO- T cells. These receptor sequences come from a pool of human donors with HIV.

The sample holds many counts of this clonotype. V is TRBV5-8 and J is TRBJ1-1; 7 positions match TRBD1. Germline lookup yields CDR1 SGHTS and CDR2 YDEGEE. V gave up 5 bases and J gave up 3 bases; unmatched junction bases: 7. The CDR3 is 14 amino acids. CDR3 sequence: CASSQGTDYTEAFF. DNA of the CDR3: TGTGCCAGCAGTCAAGGGACAGACTACACTGAAGCTTTCTTT.

This clonotype was observed a few times. This chain connects TRBV5-1 to TRBJ1-3; D is undetermined. CDR3 length: 18 residues. The germline V gene encodes CDR1 SGHRS and CDR2 YFSETQ. The V end lost 0 bases, the J end lost 0 bases, and 16 bases lay between the germline ends. CDR3 in amino acids: CASSLGHASLSSGNTIYF. The DNA for the CDR3 is TGCGCCAGCAGCTTGGGACATGCGAGCCTTAGCTCTGGAAACACCATATATTTT.

By its share, this clonotype is medium-sized. The junction shows a germline mismatch at one end, possibly a read error. The chain is built from TRBV28 and TRBJ2-2, with TRBD1 matching 10 bases. The germline V gene encodes CDR1 MDHEN and CDR2 SYDVKM. The CDR3 has 15 amino acids. The CDR3 sequence: CASSLTGGNTGQLYF. For the CDR3, the DNA is TGTGCTAGCAGTCTGACAGGGGGCAACACCGGGCAGCTCTACTTT. The full variable domain, with the rest looked up from reference TRBV28 and TRBJ2-2, is DVKVTQSSRYLVKRTGEKVFLECVQDMDHENMFWYRQDPGLGLRLIYFSYDVKMKEKGDIPEGYSVSREKKERFSLILESASTNQTSMYLCASSLTGGNTGQLYFGEGSRLTVL.

This clonotype showed up many times. V is TRBV29-1 and J is TRBJ1-4; no clear D gene. Germline loops: CDR1 SQVTM, CDR2 ANQGSEA. V lost 8 bases and J 4 bases, leaving 14 bases between the germline ends. This CDR3 is 13 amino acids long. Here the CDR3 reads CSTQKGYNEKLFF. The CDR3 coding sequence is TGCAGCACCCAAAAGGGCTATAATGAAAAACTGTTTTTT.

This clonotype was picked up many times. The chain uses TRBV12-3 or TRBV12-4 and TRBJ2-5; D unresolved. Deletions cut 5 bases from V and 1 base from J, with 2 bases between. This CDR3 contains 11 residues. CDR3 sequence: CASSTQETQYF. The CDR3 DNA reads TGTGCCAGCAGTACCCAAGAGACCCAGTACTTC.